Below are 22 T cell receptor beta chains sequenced from a single sample in a study of blood T cell repertoires in COVID-19. TCRdb keeps only in-frame clones here, not all; method: immunoSEQ multiplex PCR. The sample records fewer than 80,000 clones, under 85% being singletons. Sequences were obtained from peripheral blood. These receptors were taken from a woman of 80 years or more with acute or convalescent COVID-19.

This chain joins TRBV24-1 and TRBJ1-2; the match to TRBD1 covers 10 bases. The CDR3 runs to 13 residues. Germline V lookup: CDR1 KGHDR, CDR2 SFDVKD. The junction had 3 bases not matched to a gene; V was cut back by 7 bases and J by 5 bases. CDR3: CATRGTGAYGYTF. The CDR3, as DNA: TGTGCCACCAGAGGGACAGGGGCTTATGGCTACACCTTC.

This clone was recorded only once. V and J are TRBV5-1 and TRBJ2-7, with 8 bases aligning to TRBD1. This CDR3 comprises 14 residues. Germline CDR1 and CDR2: SGHRS and YFSETQ. V dropped 2 bases and J dropped 7; count of bases not matched to a gene: 8. The CDR3 coding sequence is TGCGCCAGCAGCTTCGGACAGGGTCAGGGAGAGCAGTACTTC. It codes for CASSFGQGQGEQYF.

V usage is TRBV6-5 and J usage is TRBJ1-3; TRBD1 agrees at 9 bases. Germline V gives CDR1 MNHEY, CDR2 SVGAGI. CDR3 length equals 15 residues. V shed 6 bases and J 0 bases; nucleotides not matched to a gene: 3. The CDR3 coding sequence is TGTGCCAGCAGCCGGGACAGGGTCTCTGGAAACACCATATATTTT. It yields the protein CASSRDRVSGNTIYF.

V gene TRBV4-3 combines with J gene TRBJ2-3, with 7 nucleotides matching TRBD1. The length of the CDR3 is 15 residues. The germline V gene encodes CDR1 LGHNA and CDR2 YSLEER. V lost 1 base to trimming and J lost 2 bases; unmatched junction nucleotides: 3. Here the CDR3 reads CASSQGDRPTDTQYF. The CDR3 DNA follows: TGCGCCAGCAGCCAAGGGGACAGACCCACAGATACGCAGTATTTT.

The chain's CDR3 is CASSLSEGTEAFF. CDR3 DNA sequence: TGCGCCAGCAGCTTGTCTGAGGGCACTGAAGCTTTCTTT. V is TRBV5-1 and J is TRBJ1-1; D ambiguous. Germline lookup yields CDR1 SGHRS and CDR2 YFSETQ. Trimming pared 1 base from V and 4 bases from J, leaving 8 bases between. This CDR3 is 13 amino acids long.

This clone was recorded only once. V gene TRBV7-2 combines with J gene TRBJ1-4, with 7 bases that match TRBD1. V shed 3 bases, J shed 3 bases, and the junction held 7 bases outside the gene matches. CDR3 length: 16 amino acids. CDR1 and CDR2 (germline): SGHTA, FQGNSA. CDR3 sequence reads: CASSFYRDRPNEKLFF. For the CDR3, the DNA is TGTGCCAGCAGCTTTTACAGGGACAGACCTAATGAAAAACTGTTTTTT.

Notes on this clone: The junction departs from germline at one end; a sequencing error may be responsible. The J gene is TRBJ2-7, the V gene TRBV2; 14 positions agree with TRBD2. This CDR3 is built from 14 residues. Per the germline V gene, CDR1 is SNHLY and CDR2 is FYNNEI. CDR3 sequence: CASSSTGTSGSMNF. The DNA for the CDR3 is TGTGCCAGCAGCTCCACCGGGACTAGCGGGAGTATGAACTTC. Variable domain in full (rest from reference TRBV2 and TRBJ2-7): EPEVTQTPSHQVTQMGQEVILRCVPISNHLYFYWYRQILGQKVEFLVSFYNNEISEKSEIFDDQFSVERPDGSNFTLKIRSTKLEDSAMYFCASSSTGTSGSMNFGPGTRLTVT.

This sequence joins TRBV7-2 and TRBJ2-1; 9 bases map to TRBD2. The length of the CDR3 is 15 residues. V lost 5 bases to trimming and J lost 4 bases; unmatched junction nucleotides: 6. Germline CDR1 and CDR2: SGHTA and FQGNSA. CDR3 sequence: CASSISGSDYNEQFF. As DNA, the CDR3 is TGTGCCAGCAGCATTAGCGGGAGTGATTACAATGAGCAGTTCTTC.

The chain uses TRBV2 and TRBJ2-5; TRBD2 matches at 16 bases. Germline loops: CDR1 SNHLY, CDR2 FYNNEI. The V and J ends lost 2 bases and 4 bases, in that order; junction bases with no gene match: 4. The CDR3 loop spans 17 amino acids. CDR3 sequence: CASSESGLAGGRETQYF. In DNA form, the CDR3 reads TGTGCCAGCAGTGAATCGGGACTAGCGGGAGGGAGAGAGACCCAGTACTTC.

This chain links TRBV5-6 with TRBJ2-7; 8 nucleotides agree with TRBD2. This CDR3 region has 13 residues. The ends lost 3 bases at V and 4 bases at J; junction bases unmatched: 3. Germline V lookup: CDR1 SGHDT, CDR2 YYEEEE. The CDR3 spells CASSSSGPYEQYF. CDR3 DNA sequence: TGTGCCAGCAGCTCTAGCGGGCCTTACGAGCAGTACTTC.

This clone was observed a handful of times. The chain combines TRBV7-8 with TRBJ2-2; 8 bases line up with TRBD2. CDR3 length equals 17 residues. The V segment lost 0 bases and the J segment 1 base; nucleotides outside the gene matches: 4. Germline loops: CDR1 SGHVS, CDR2 FQNEAQ. CDR3 sequence: CASSLAGGGLNTGELFF. The CDR3 nucleotides are TGTGCCAGCAGCTTAGCCGGGGGGGGATTGAACACCGGGGAGCTGTTTTTT.

The chain couples TRBV5-1 to TRBJ2-7; TRBD2 aligns across 7 bases. Germline V gene lookup returns CDR1 SGHRS and CDR2 YFSETQ. J gave up 5 bases and V 4 bases, and 18 bases lay outside the gene matches. The CDR3 totals 17 residues. CDR3 sequence (DNA): TGCGCCAGCAGCCTAGCGGCTAGCGGCTATGCCTACAACGAGCAGTACTTC. As protein: CASSLAASGYAYNEQYF.

V usage is TRBV5-1 and J usage is TRBJ1-1; D may be TRBD1 (6 bases). CDR3 length equals 14 residues. Germline V gene lookup returns CDR1 SGHRS and CDR2 YFSETQ. Trimming left V 4 bases short and J 3 bases short, with 13 bases between. In nucleotides, the CDR3 is TGCGCCAGCAGCGTAACAGGGTCAGACACTGAAGCTTTCTTT. This translates into CASSVTGSDTEAFF.

The chain combines TRBV7-9 with TRBJ2-3; TRBD1 might be the D (5 bases). The V and J ends lost 3 bases and 8 bases respectively, with 15 bases between them. CDR3 size: 14 residues. Germline loops: CDR1 SEHNR, CDR2 FQNEAQ (reference sequence). CDR3 sequence reads: CASSFGQGGSTQYF. DNA of the CDR3: TGTGCCAGCAGCTTCGGGCAGGGTGGCAGTACGCAGTATTTT.

The genes are TRBV3-1 (or the pseudogene TRBV3-2) and TRBJ2-2; a weak D match, TRBD1 (5 bases). Trimming shortened V by 6 bases and J by 6 bases, and 17 bases separated the two germline ends. This CDR3 region has 15 residues. Germline V gene sequence: CDR1 LGHDT, CDR2 YNNKEL (reference sequence). CDR3 residues: CASRPRGKRAGELFF. CDR3 bases: TGTGCCAGCAGGCCTAGGGGTAAGCGTGCCGGGGAGCTGTTTTTT.

The chain recombines TRBV19 with TRBJ1-2; D is perhaps TRBD1 (5 bases). V lost 3 bases and J 5 bases, leaving 13 bases between the germline ends. The CDR3 sequence is 14 residues long. Germline values: CDR1 LNHDA, CDR2 SQIVND (reference sequence). Written as DNA, the CDR3 is TGTGCCAGTAGTATTTTAGCCGGGGGATATGGCTACACCTTC. Translating it yields CASSILAGGYGYTF. Drawing the rest from reference TRBV19 and TRBJ1-2, the complete variable domain is DGGITQSPKYLFRKEGQNVTLSCEQNLNHDAMYWYRQDPGQGLRLIYYSQIVNDFQKGDIAEGYSVSREKKESFPLTVTSAQKNPTAFYLCASSILAGGYGYTFGSGTRLTVV.

This clone was found a few times. J is TRBJ2-3 and V is TRBV5-6; weak D call: TRBD2 (5 bases). CDR3 length: 14 residues. Trimming cost V 1 base and J 8 bases, with 14 bases left between them. Per the germline V gene, CDR1 is SGHDT and CDR2 is YYEEEE. The CDR3 reads CASSLWTLRGTQYF. The CDR3 DNA follows: TGTGCCAGCAGCTTGTGGACCCTTCGGGGTACGCAGTATTTT. Based on the CDR3 plus reference TRBV5-6 and TRBJ2-3, the full variable domain is DAGVTQSPTHLIKTRGQQVTLRCSPKSGHDTVSWYQQALGQGPQFIFQYYEEEERQRGNFPDRFSGHQFPNYSSELNVNALLLGDSALYLCASSLWTLRGTQYFGPGTRLTVL.

The chain recombines TRBV29-1 with TRBJ2-4, with 8 positions matching TRBD1. The CDR3 loop spans 16 amino acids. Germline lookup yields CDR1 SQVTM and CDR2 ANQGSEA. J lost 7 bases, V lost 4 bases, and 15 bases had no gene match. CDR3 residues: CSVGPPAGGGYNIQYF. In DNA form, the CDR3 reads TGCAGCGTTGGACCTCCGGCAGGGGGCGGGTATAACATTCAGTACTTC.

This clone was observed a few times. The CDR3 protein is CACHPRGAREQYF. Written as DNA, the CDR3 is TGTGCCTGCCACCCCCGTGGGGCGAGGGAGCAGTACTTC. V gene TRBV19 combines with J gene TRBJ2-7, with a possible D match to TRBD1 (5 bases). This CDR3 contains 13 residues. Germline V lookup: CDR1 LNHDA, CDR2 SQIVND (reference sequence). V lost 11 bases and J lost 7, with 21 bases in between.

The chain links TRBV19 to TRBJ1-6, with 8 bases lining up with TRBD1. This CDR3 region has 19 residues. Germline-derived CDR1 and CDR2 are LNHDA and SQIVND (reference sequence). V gave up 3 bases and J gave up 1 base; unmatched junction bases: 11. The CDR3 region has the DNA TGTGCCAGTAGTATGACGGTGCAGGGGGCGCGATCCTATAATTCACCCCTCCACTTT. As protein: CASSMTVQGARSYNSPLHF.

V is TRBV5-1 and J is TRBJ2-5; 14 nucleotides align to TRBD2. Germline lookup yields CDR1 SGHRS and CDR2 YFSETQ. The CDR3 covers 17 residues. V trimming: 5 bases; J trimming: 2 bases; junction bases outside the gene matches: 8. The CDR3 nucleotides are TGCGCCAGCAGGACCGGTGGGACTAGCGGGGGTCAAGAGACCCAGTACTTC. Protein sequence: CASRTGGTSGGQETQYF. Full variable domain (outside the CDR3, taken from reference TRBV5-1 and TRBJ2-5): KAGVTQTPRYLIKTRGQQVTLSCSPISGHRSVSWYQQTPGQGLQFLFEYFSETQRNKGNFPGRFSGRQFSNSRSEMNVSTLELGDSALYLCASRTGGTSGGQETQYFGPGTRLLVL.

The chain employs TRBV19 and TRBJ1-4, with 7 nucleotides matching TRBD1. Germline loops: CDR1 LNHDA, CDR2 SQIVND (reference sequence). V trimming: 3 bases; J trimming: 0 bases; junction bases outside the gene matches: 4. CDR3 length equals 16 residues. CDR3 residues: CASSINRGATNEKLFF. The CDR3 bases are TGTGCCAGTAGTATCAACAGGGGTGCAACTAATGAAAAACTGTTTTTT.